Listed below are T cell receptor beta chains from one sample, sequenced in a study of blood T cell repertoires in COVID-19. Measured with immunoSEQ multiplex PCR; TCRdb has only the in-frame clones, and not every one. The sample carries roughly 300,000 clones, 65% to 85% recorded once. What was sequenced was peripheral blood. The source of these receptors is a woman between 45 and 60 years old with acute or convalescent COVID-19. Each CDR3 is given with its conserved first and last residue. The D gene is left open where the match is weak. Clone sizes are given selectively: once, few, many, or a class where the clone is expanded.

- | TRBJ1-6 | TRBV7-2 | many | TGTGCCAGCAGCGTTAGGAGGGCCTGGGATAATTCACCCCTCCACTTT | CASSVRRAWDNSPLHF
- | TRBJ1-2 | TRBV15 | - | TGTGCCACCAGCAGAGTTAGTCTTTATGGCTACACCTTC | CATSRVSLYGYTF
- | TRBJ1-2 | TRBV6-5 | once | TGTGCCAGCAGTTACGCAGCTAACTATGGCTACACCTTC | CASSYAANYGYTF
- | TRBJ1-1 | TRBV7-2 | - | TGTGCCAGCTTTGGAGTTTTGAACACTGAAGCTTTCTTT | CASFGVLNTEAFF
- | TRBJ2-3 | TRBV5-4 | - | TGTGCCAGCAGCTTGGACAGTGCAGATACGCAGTATTTT | CASSLDSADTQYF
- | TRBJ2-7 | TRBV6-2/TRBV6-3 | - | TGTGCCAGCAGTTACAGAGTCCCCCTCTCCTACGAGCAGTACTTC | CASSYRVPLSYEQYF
TRBD2 | TRBJ2-4 | TRBV27 | - | TGTGCCAGCAGTTCCCCCACTAGCGGAAACATTCAGTACTTC | CASSSPTSGNIQYF
TRBD1 | TRBJ1-2 | TRBV5-1 | - | TGCGCCAGCAGCTCGACAGGGGCCCCTAGCGGCTACACCTTC | CASSSTGAPSGYTF
TRBD1 | TRBJ1-4 | TRBV6-1 | - | TGTGCCAGCAGGCTCGACAGGGGGAGTGGAAAACTGTTTTTT | CASRLDRGSGKLFF
TRBD2 | TRBJ2-1 | TRBV6-4 | - | TGTGCCAGCAGTGCAAGCCCCCTCGAGCGGGAGGGTAATGAGCAGTTCTTC | CASSASPLEREGNEQFF
- | TRBJ1-2 | TRBV29-1 | - | TGCAGCGTAGGAGAGTCTAACTATGGCTACACCTTC | CSVGESNYGYTF
TRBD2 | TRBJ2-2 | TRBV5-1 | - | TGCGCCAGCAGCTCTAGCGGGAGGGTCTCCGGGGAGCTGTTTTTT | CASSSSGRVSGELFF
TRBD1 | TRBJ1-1 | TRBV5-1 | - | TGCGCCAGCAGCTTGGAGACAGGGCGACCTGAAGCTTTCTTT | CASSLETGRPEAFF
- | TRBJ2-3 | TRBV14 | - | TGTGCCAGCAGCCAAGTAACTTATACGCAGTATTTT | CASSQVTYTQYF
TRBD2 | TRBJ2-2 | TRBV10-3 | - | TGTGCCATCAGTGAGTCGAGAGCGGGAGAAGGCGGGGAGCTGTTTTTT | CAISESRAGEGGELFF
TRBD1 | TRBJ1-2 | TRBV12-3/TRBV12-4 | - | TGTGCCAGCCAGGGACAGGCGAACTATGGCTACACCTTC | CASQGQANYGYTF
TRBD1 | TRBJ1-5 | TRBV6-4 | - | TGTGCCAGCAGTGAACAGGGGGGACAGCCCCAGCATTTT | CASSEQGGQPQHF
- | TRBJ1-2 | TRBV4-2 | - | TGTGCCAGCAGCCCCCCAGGGGACTATGGCTACACCTTC | CASSPPGDYGYTF